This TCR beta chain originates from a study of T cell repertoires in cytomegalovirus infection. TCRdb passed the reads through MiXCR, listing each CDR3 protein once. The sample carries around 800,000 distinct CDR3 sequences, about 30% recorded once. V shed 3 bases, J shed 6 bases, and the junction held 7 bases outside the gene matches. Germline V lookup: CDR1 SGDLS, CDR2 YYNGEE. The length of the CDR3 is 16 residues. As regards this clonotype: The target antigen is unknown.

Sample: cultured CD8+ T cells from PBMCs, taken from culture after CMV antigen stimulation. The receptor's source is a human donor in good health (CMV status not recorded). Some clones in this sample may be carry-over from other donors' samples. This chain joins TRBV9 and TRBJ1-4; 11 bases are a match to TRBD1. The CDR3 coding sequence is TGTGCCAGCAGCGCCGGGACAGGGGGGAGGTATGAAAAACTGTTTTTT. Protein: CASSAGTGGRYEKLFF.